What follows are 12 T cell receptor beta chains derived from one specimen sequenced in a study of Graves' ophthalmopathy and Graves' hyperthyroidism. Amplified TCR beta CDR3 regions were obtained using RNA transcripts as template. HTBI primers primed a first-round RT-PCR, and a second-round multiplex PCR followed. TCRdb re-called the multiplex PCR reads with MiXCR, one entry per CDR3 protein. The sample records around 660,000 distinct CDR3 sequences, roughly two fifths being singletons. The sample consisted of peripheral blood. The receptors stem from an adult man with Graves' ophthalmopathy.

The genes are TRBV5-4 and TRBJ2-3, with D possibly matching TRBD2 (5 bases). The V end was cut by 4 bases, the J end by 7 bases, with 10 bases between. This CDR3 has 12 residues. CDR1 is SGHNT and CDR2 is YYREEE in the germline V gene (reference sequence). The CDR3: CASSRTDNTQYF. DNA for the CDR3: TGTGCCAGCAGCCGGACTGATAATACGCAGTATTTT.

This clonotype was counted many times. V gene TRBV7-9 combines with J gene TRBJ2-7, with TRBD1 matching 8 bases. This CDR3 contains 14 residues. J lost 2 bases, V lost 4 bases, and 4 bases had no gene match. The germline V gene encodes CDR1 SEHNR and CDR2 FQNEAQ (reference sequence). As DNA, the CDR3 is TGTGCCAGCAGCTCGACAGGGGATACCTACGAGCAGTACTTC. Translating gives CASSSTGDTYEQYF.

This clonotype was counted a few times. The chain couples TRBV7-2 to TRBJ1-2; TRBD1 aligns across 7 bases. Germline CDR1 SGHTA, CDR2 FQGNSA. This CDR3 region has 15 residues. V dropped 3 bases and J dropped 4; count of bases not matched to a gene: 8. In DNA, the CDR3 is TGTGCCAGCAGCTTGAGGGGGCAGGTCTTCTATGGCTACACCTTC. Translating it yields CASSLRGQVFYGYTF.

This chain joins TRBV2 and TRBJ2-1; the match to TRBD2 covers 7 bases. This CDR3 region has 12 residues. Germline assignment: CDR1 SNHLY and CDR2 FYNNEI. V lost 4 bases, J lost 8 bases, and 2 bases stayed unmatched. Written as DNA, the CDR3 is TGTGCCAGCAGTGGGGCGGGAGATGAGCAGTTCTTC. It translates to CASSGAGDEQFF.

This sequence joins TRBV24-1 and TRBJ2-1; no clear D. In germline, CDR1 is KGHDR, CDR2 SFDVKD. CDR3 size: 13 residues. Trimming stripped 4 bases from V and 8 bases from J, with 11 bases between. This chain's CDR3 is CATSDQPRDEQFF. The CDR3 region has the DNA TGTGCCACCAGTGACCAACCTAGGGATGAGCAGTTCTTC.

This clonotype occurred many times. The chain links TRBV7-2 to TRBJ1-6; no definite D call. The germline V and J ends were trimmed by 5 bases and 13 bases, with 12 bases remaining between them. The CDR3 is made up of 12 amino acids. CDR1 and CDR2 (germline): SGHTA, FQGNSA. This CDR3 reads CASSPWTRPLHF. CDR3 nucleotides: TGTGCCAGCAGCCCATGGACCCGTCCCCTCCACTTT.

This clonotype was observed many times. This sequence may be a read error, since a much larger clone differs from it by one base. The CDR3 is CATSRGGGSQGGYTF. CDR3 DNA sequence: TGTGCCACCAGCAGAGGTGGGGGATCACAGGGGGGCTACACCTTC. V is TRBV15 and J is TRBJ1-2; 7 nucleotides agree with TRBD1. Germline V gene data show CDR1 as LNHNV and CDR2 as YYDKDF (reference sequence). This CDR3 is 15 amino acids long. With V trimmed by 1 base and J by 8 bases, 10 bases remained unmatched. Together with reference TRBV15 and TRBJ1-2, the CDR3 gives the full variable domain: DAMVIQNPRYQVTQFGKPVTLSCSQTLNHNVMYWYQQKSSQAPKLLFHYYDKDFNNEADTPDNFQSRRPNTSFCFLDIRSPGLGDTAMYLCATSRGGGSQGGYTFGSGTRLTVV.

A single count supports this clonotype. The chain has TRBV7-3 and TRBJ2-5; D is unresolved. The V gene lost 5 bases and the J gene lost 11 bases, with 18 bases spanning the gap. CDR1 SGHTA and CDR2 FQGTGA come from the germline V gene. The CDR3 sequence is 13 residues long. The CDR3 loop reads CASSEIQTGTQYF. In DNA form, the CDR3 reads TGTGCCAGCAGCGAAATTCAAACGGGTACGCAGTACTTC.

The chain uses TRBV7-2 and TRBJ2-2; D uncertain. V lost 3 bases to trimming and J lost 3 bases, with 11 bases between them. The CDR3 sequence is 15 residues long. CDR1 is SGHTA and CDR2 is FQGNSA in the germline V gene. The CDR3 loop is CASSLVSFDTGELFF. In DNA form, the CDR3 reads TGTGCCAGCAGCTTGGTTAGCTTTGACACCGGGGAGCTGTTTTTT.

This chain uses TRBV29-1 with TRBJ1-2; TRBD1 aligns across 10 bases. The length of the CDR3 is 14 residues. The V gene end was trimmed by 4 bases and the J gene end by 3 bases; junction bases not matched to a gene: 5. Per the germline V gene, CDR1 is SQVTM and CDR2 is ANQGSEA. The CDR3 spells CSVGDRGTDYGYTF. The CDR3 coding sequence is TGCAGCGTTGGGGACAGGGGAACTGACTATGGCTACACCTTC. The full variable domain, in which reference TRBV29-1 and TRBJ1-2 provide the parts outside the CDR3, is SAVISQKPSRDICQRGTSLTIQCQVDSQVTMMFWYRQQPGQSLTLIATANQGSEATYESGFVIDKFPISRPNLTFSTLTVSNMSPEDSSIYLCSVGDRGTDYGYTFGSGTRLTVV.

The chain combines TRBV11-3 with TRBJ2-6, with no clear D. This CDR3 has 16 amino acids. Germline CDR1 is SGHNT and CDR2 is YENEEA. V lost 5 bases and J 0 bases, leaving 11 bases between the germline ends. The CDR3 nucleotides read TGTGCCAGCAGCCAAGATATAGCCTCTGGGGCCAACGTCCTGACTTTC. Encoded protein: CASSQDIASGANVLTF.

There are a few counts of this clonotype. One end of the junction fails to match germline, which may point to a read error. The J gene is TRBJ1-1, the V gene TRBV7-9, with 7 positions matching TRBD1. The V gene's germline CDR1 is SEHNR and CDR2 FQNEAQ (reference sequence). This CDR3 has 15 residues. The CDR3 nucleotides read TGTGCCGGCAGGGGGGATCAGGGATTGAACACTGAAGCTTTCTTT. It encodes CAGRGDQGLNTEAFF. Looking up the rest from reference TRBV7-9 and TRBJ1-1 gives the full variable domain: DTGVSQNPRHKITKRGQNVTFRCDPISEHNRLYWYRQTLGQGPEFLTYFQNEAQLEKSRLLSDRFSAERPKGSFSTLEIQRTEQGDSAMYLCAGRGDQGLNTEAFFGQGTRLTVV.